Sequencing of this T cell receptor beta chain was carried out in a study of beta chain features in type 1 diabetes (dated by TCRdb to 2016 to 2018). About the full investigation: Patients and healthy donors did not differ in mean age, gender distribution, total cell number or subset yield. A total of 90 million to 130 million sorted cells were examined across all samples, and a strong correlation was observed between cell number per subset and RNA yield. The study compared the TCRB repertoires of sorted circulating CD4+ T cell subsets in recently diagnosed type 1 diabetes patients with those in matched healthy donors. Regulatory and stem cell-like memory subsets were isolated from only 8 patients and about 8 healthy donors, whereas naive and central memory subsets came from all 30 or so donors. Points the paper makes about the study in general: PCR may preferentially amplify shorter templates, but because patient and control samples were amplified and corrected together, any resulting skew would affect both groups equally. Type 1 diabetes patients showed a moderate but significant shortening of TCRB CDR3 length in all four CD4+ subsets. Sequencing cDNA rather than genomic DNA could over-represent highly expressing activated cells, although activation and CD3 levels did not differ between groups. At VDJ recombination sites, patients with type 1 diabetes made fewer insertions and deleted more nucleotides, a pattern implying thymic rearrangement abnormalities. Naive, central memory and regulatory TCRB repertoires appeared more similar among patients than among healthy donors. Only small numbers of individuals were included in the HLA sub-analyses, which left unresolved whether HLA type had any influence on TCRB rearrangement.

The entire isolated RNA was reverse transcribed using the High Capacity cDNA Reverse Transcription Kit, and thus expressed TCRB transcripts were sequenced. Deep immunoSEQ sequencing was performed on naive, central memory and regulatory T cell samples, with an average of around 3.5 million total reads per sample. Sorted cells were lysed in RLT buffer, and RNA was extracted using DNase-treated RNeasy Micro or Mini kits according to cell number. Each cell subset was processed separately to prevent cross-contamination, with patient and healthy donor samples processed together. The immunoSEQ multiplex PCR was used to amplify TCRB sequences from cDNA, yielding 87-bp fragments that span the CDR3 region. Sequencing of the amplicons was done on the Illumina HiSeq platform. Turning to the authors' computational methods: Synthetic template baselines were used to correct PCR bias computationally, reads within Hamming distance 2 were collapsed, and singletons that could not be merged were discarded. By aligning reads against IMGT, V, D and J genes, CDR3 length, and insertions or deletions at six rearrangement sites were assigned. Clonotype counts were normalized to sorted cell number within each subset before computing true diversity and Gini coefficients with the tcR R package. Repertoire sharing was quantified using the overlap coefficient calculated on TCRB nucleotide sequences. TCRdb re-hosts the immuneACCESS table, in-frame sequences only. Its copies lack some clones; in the studies checked, an unresolved V gene accounts for under half of them, and the cause for the rest is not known. Clone size and V and J calls were adopted from that table, with D and trimming inferred from the DNA. The sample table holds approximately 140,000 clones, of which around 50% were seen once. Roughly 0.43% of the sample is in the top ten clones.

As for this clone: Its antigen specificity is not known. Per-base quality was not reported, and no clone a single base away is much larger than it.

The germline V gene encodes CDR1 SNHLY and CDR2 FYNNEI. Trimmed from V: 6 bases; trimmed from J: 6 bases; junction bases lacking a gene match: 3. The CDR3 numbers 14 residues from cysteine through phenylalanine. Only the CDR3 portion is preserved as DNA: 42 bases, with reading frame beginning at the first base. From each donor, a single peripheral blood sample of approximately 120 mL on average was drawn into heparinised tubes. A BD FACSAria II was used to sort naive, central memory, regulatory and stem cell-like memory CD4+ T cells with a panel that included CD45RO, CCR7, CD25, CD127, CD95 and CD27. Purity was above 98% for every sorted population. PBMCs were separated immediately by Lymphoprep density gradient centrifugation and were stained directly, without being cultured. To minimize batch effects, samples were stained and sorted in pairs, one healthy donor with one patient per experiment.

The origin of this receptor is a young man in good health. The sequence joins TRBV2 to TRBJ1-4; the junction holds 11 bases that match TRBD1. The specimen was Tregs from blood. The cell subset or site label corresponds to: regulatory CD4+ T cells. CDR3 loop: CASRDRGRDEKLFF. The DNA reads as follows: TGTGCCAGCAGGGACAGGGGGCGGGATGAAAAACTGTTTTTT. Reference TRBV2 and TRBJ1-4 proteins supply the regions before and after the CDR3; the full variable domain is: EPEVTQTPSHQVTQMGQEVILRCVPISNHLYFYWYRQILGQKVEFLVSFYNNEISEKSEIFDDQFSVERPDGSNFTLKIRSTKLEDSAMYFCASRDRGRDEKLFFGSGTQLSVL.